This entry is about one TCR beta chain. Its antigen remains unidentified. No base-level quality is on record; no much larger clone is a single base apart. The germline V and J ends show losses of 1 base and 6 bases respectively, and no gene match explains 8 bases of the junction. According to the germline V gene, CDR1 reads KGHSH and CDR2 reads LQKENI. The CDR3 holds 16 amino acids from the cysteine to the phenylalanine. Only CDR3 DNA remains: 48 bases, in frame from the first base. This record comes from a study of a mutant IDH1 vaccine in newly diagnosed glioma (dated by TCRdb to about 2021). For the study in its entirety: Patients were given eight vaccinations, in weeks 1, 3, 5, 7, 11, 15, 19 and 23, which matched visits V03 through V10. The roughly 35 treated patients were around 60% male and about 40% female, with a mean age of about 38 years. Vaccination was initiated 4-6 weeks after radiotherapy alone, or concurrently with temozolomide cycles in the chemotherapy-containing groups. Prior to enrollment, patients had been given standard therapy consisting of radiotherapy alone, temozolomide alone, or radiochemotherapy with temozolomide, with the combination given to most patients. Longitudinal TCRB deep sequencing was performed for roughly 27 treated patients wherever samples were available for exploratory analyses. Peripheral blood samples were drawn at six visits, namely V03 (baseline), V05, V07, V10, V12 and V13. Broader findings and caveats from the paper: No apparent relationship was observed between pseudoprogression and alterations in the top peripheral T cell clonotypes detected by TCRB sequencing. Selection of PBMC samples for TCRB deep sequencing was based on availability. The authors noted that analyses of patient blood samples could not be reproduced because of sample limitations. Immune responses induced by the vaccine were seen in around 93% of patients across multiple MHC alleles.

This sample's time point label indicates: week 23, last vaccination. Each vaccine dose was 300 ug of a 20-mer mutant IDH1 peptide in Montanide, given subcutaneously with topical imiquimod. All donors had newly diagnosed IDH1-mutant astrocytomas of WHO grade 3 or 4 that showed loss of nuclear ATRX. The samples were drawn from NOA16, a multicentre, single-arm, open-label phase I trial in Germany that tested a mutant IDH1 peptide vaccine in humans for the first time. Genomic DNA for TCRB sequencing was extracted from EDTA blood using the DNeasy Blood and Tissue Kit. Libraries were constructed by the immunoSEQ multiplex PCR assay. Rearranged TCR beta chain sequences were amplified using the hsTCRB Kit according to the manufacturer's protocol. TCRB libraries were sequenced on an Illumina MiSeq. The study's own analysis went as follows. Demultiplexing, trimming and gene mapping were performed with the kit vendor's proprietary platform. TCRdb obtained this table from immuneACCESS and retained in-frame rearrangements with V and J assigned. These tables miss some clones; where compared with another copy, unresolved V genes account for less than half of the shortfall, and the remainder is unexplained. The V and J calls and clone size are taken from that table; D and trimming were inferred from the DNA. The sample records about 55,000 clones, about four fifths of which are singletons. The top ten constitute roughly 6% of the sample.

The chain was built from TRBV18 and TRBJ1-2; the central 10 bases match TRBD1. The clonotype comes from a man aged 40-49 years with glioma. The sequencing here drew on PBMCs, taken from a glioma patient whose treatment included an IDH1 peptide vaccine. Here is the DNA: TGTGCCAGCTCACCACGGTCCACCGGGACAGGGGATGGCTACACCTTC. Its protein is CASSPRSTGTGDGYTF.